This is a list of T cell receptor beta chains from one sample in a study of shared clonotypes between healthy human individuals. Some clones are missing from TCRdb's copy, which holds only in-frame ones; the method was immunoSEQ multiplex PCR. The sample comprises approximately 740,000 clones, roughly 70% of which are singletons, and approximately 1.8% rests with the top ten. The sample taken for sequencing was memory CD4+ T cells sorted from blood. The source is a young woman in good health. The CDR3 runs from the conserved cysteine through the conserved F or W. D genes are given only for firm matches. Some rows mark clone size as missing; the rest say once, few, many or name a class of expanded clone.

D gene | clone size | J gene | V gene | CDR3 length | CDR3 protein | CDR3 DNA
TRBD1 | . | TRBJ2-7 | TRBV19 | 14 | CASRRTGDSYEQYF | TGTGCCAGTAGGCGGACAGGCGACTCCTACGAGCAGTACTTC
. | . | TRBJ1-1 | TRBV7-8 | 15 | CASSLVSRGNTEAFF | TGTGCCAGCAGCTTAGTTAGTCGGGGGAACACTGAAGCTTTCTTT
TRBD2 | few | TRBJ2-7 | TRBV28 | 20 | CASSFNMGGLGPASSYEQYF | TGTGCCAGCAGTTTCAATATGGGGGGACTAGGTCCCGCCAGCTCCTACGAGCAGTACTTC
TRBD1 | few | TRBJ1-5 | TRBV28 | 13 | CASSHRGHQPQHF | TGTGCCAGCTCCCACAGGGGGCATCAGCCCCAGCATTTT
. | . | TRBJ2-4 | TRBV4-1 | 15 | CASSQGGLAKNIQYF | TGCGCCAGCAGCCAAGGGGGCCTAGCCAAAAACATTCAGTACTTC
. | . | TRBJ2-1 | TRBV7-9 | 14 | CASSKYDNRDEQFF | TGTGCCAGCAGTAAATACGACAACCGGGATGAGCAGTTCTTC
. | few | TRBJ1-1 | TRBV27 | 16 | CASSLGLTFMNTEAFF | TGTGCCAGCAGTTTGGGACTGACGTTCATGAACACTGAAGCTTTCTTT
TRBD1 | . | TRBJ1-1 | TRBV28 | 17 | CASSFLAGGNRNTEAFF | TGTGCCAGCAGTTTTCTGGCAGGGGGAAATCGAAACACTGAAGCTTTCTTT
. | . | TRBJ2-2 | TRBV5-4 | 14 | CASSPSQVTGELFF | TGTGCCAGCAGCCCATCACAGGTTACTGGGGAGCTGTTTTTT
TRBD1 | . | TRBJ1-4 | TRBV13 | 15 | CASSLVAGGDEKLFF | TGTGCCAGCAGCTTAGTCGCAGGGGGAGACGAAAAACTGTTTTTT
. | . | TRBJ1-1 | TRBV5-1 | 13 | CASSSGLNTEAFF | TGCGCCAGCAGCTCAGGACTTAACACTGAAGCTTTCTTT
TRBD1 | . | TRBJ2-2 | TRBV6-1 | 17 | CASSATQGAANTGELFF | TGTGCCAGCAGTGCGACACAGGGGGCCGCGAACACCGGGGAGCTGTTTTTT
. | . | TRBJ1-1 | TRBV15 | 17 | CATSRDLNLAMNTEAFF | TGTGCCACCAGCAGAGATCTCAATCTCGCGATGAACACTGAAGCTTTCTTT
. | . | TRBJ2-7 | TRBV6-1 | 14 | CASSTARTKYEQYF | TGTGCCAGCAGTACAGCCCGCACTAAGTACGAGCAGTACTTC
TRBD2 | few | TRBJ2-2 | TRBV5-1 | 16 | CASSGASGRSVGELFF | TGCGCCAGCAGCGGAGCTAGCGGGAGGTCTGTCGGGGAGCTGTTTTTT
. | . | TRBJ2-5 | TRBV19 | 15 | CASSPGPRASGTQYF | TGTGCCAGTAGCCCCGGGCCAAGGGCAAGCGGGACCCAGTACTTC
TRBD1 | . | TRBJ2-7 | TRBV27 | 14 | CASSLRDRGTEQYF | TGTGCCAGCAGTCTCCGGGACAGGGGAACTGAGCAGTACTTC
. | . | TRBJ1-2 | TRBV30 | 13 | CAWSDGGPSSYTF | TGTGCCTGGAGTGACGGGGGGCCTTCATCCTACACCTTC
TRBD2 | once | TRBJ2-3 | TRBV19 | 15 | CASSTSGALPDTQYF | TGTGCCAGTAGTACTAGCGGAGCCTTGCCAGATACGCAGTATTTT
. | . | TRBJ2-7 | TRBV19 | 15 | CASSSFGIKSYEQYF | TGTGCCAGTAGTAGCTTTGGGATCAAATCCTACGAGCAGTACTTC
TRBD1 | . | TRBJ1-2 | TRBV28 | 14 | CASSPDRGGYGYTF | TGTGCCAGCAGTCCCGACAGGGGAGGCTATGGCTACACCTTC
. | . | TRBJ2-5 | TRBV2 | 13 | CASGQGSGETQYF | TGTGCCAGTGGCCAGGGGTCCGGGGAGACCCAGTACTTC
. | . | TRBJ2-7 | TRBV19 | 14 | CASSTTVSSYEQYF | TGTGCCAGTAGTACGACTGTGAGCTCCTACGAGCAGTACTTC
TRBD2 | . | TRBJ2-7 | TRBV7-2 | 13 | CASSGPGGYEQYF | TGTGCCAGCAGCGGACCGGGGGGATACGAGCAGTACTTC
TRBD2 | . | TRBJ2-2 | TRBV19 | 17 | CASTPGGVAGVAGELFF | TGTGCCAGTACCCCCGGCGGTGTAGCGGGAGTTGCCGGGGAGCTGTTTTTT
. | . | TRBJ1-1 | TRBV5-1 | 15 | CASSQDGRSDTEAFF | TGCGCCAGCAGTCAGGACGGGCGCTCGGACACTGAAGCTTTCTTT
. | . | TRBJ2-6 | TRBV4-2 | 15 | CASSRLVGGANVLTF | TGTGCCAGCAGCCGCCTGGTGGGGGGGGCCAACGTCCTGACTTTC
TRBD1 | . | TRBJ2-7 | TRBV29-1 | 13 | CSVEAGQGYEQYF | TGCAGCGTTGAAGCGGGACAGGGCTACGAGCAGTACTTC
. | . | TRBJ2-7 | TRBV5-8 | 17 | CASSLELGGAKPYEQYF | TGTGCCAGCAGCTTAGAGTTAGGAGGTGCCAAACCCTACGAGCAGTACTTC
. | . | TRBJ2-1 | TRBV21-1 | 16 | CASALDRGRGDNEQFF | TGTGCCAGCGCCCTGGACCGGGGACGGGGGGACAATGAGCAGTTCTTC
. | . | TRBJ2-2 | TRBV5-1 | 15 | CASSSDTANTGELFF | TGCGCCAGCAGCTCGGACACGGCGAACACCGGGGAGCTGTTTTTT